The 14 T cell receptor beta chains below all came from one sample that was sequenced in a study of cytomegalovirus exposure and HLA in healthy donors. The PCR was carried out with 60 Vbeta primers and 13 Jbeta primers. TCRdb keeps only in-frame clones here, not all; method: immunoSEQ multiplex PCR. The table has some 150,000 clones, around 80% seen once. The sample taken for sequencing was PBMCs. Receptors originate from a man aged 18 to 29 in good health and CMV-seropositive.

The rearrangement joins TRBV9 to TRBJ2-7; possible D gene TRBD1, 6 bases. The germline V gene encodes CDR1 SGDLS and CDR2 YYNGEE. The CDR3 loop spans 13 amino acids. Between the trimmed V and J ends, which lost 1 base and 7 bases, there was a span of 12 bases. The CDR3 DNA sequence: TGTGCCAGCAGCGTACATCAGGGGCCAGAGCAGTACTTC. Residues: CASSVHQGPEQYF.

This chain connects TRBV7-2 to TRBJ2-7; TRBD2 matches 10 bases. The junction had 6 bases not matched to a gene; V was cut back by 5 bases and J by 2 bases. This CDR3 is 15 amino acids long. Looked up from germline, CDR1 is SGHTA and CDR2 is FQGNSA. The CDR3 here is CASSPAGTSAYEQYF. CDR3 in DNA: TGTGCCAGCAGCCCCGCCGGGACTAGCGCCTACGAGCAGTACTTC.

J is TRBJ1-4 and V is TRBV28; TRBD1 matches at 8 bases. The CDR3 has 18 residues. With 3 bases clipped from V and 3 bases from J, the junction kept 12 bases outside the gene matches. Germline V gives CDR1 MDHEN, CDR2 SYDVKM. CDR3 sequence reads: CASSLGTGTLRSNEKLFF. The CDR3 nucleotides read TGTGCCAGCAGTTTGGGGACAGGTACTCTGAGGTCTAATGAAAAACTGTTTTTT. Supplemented by reference TRBV28 and TRBJ1-4, the full variable domain reads DVKVTQSSRYLVKRTGEKVFLECVQDMDHENMFWYRQDPGLGLRLIYFSYDVKMKEKGDIPEGYSVSREKKERFSLILESASTNQTSMYLCASSLGTGTLRSNEKLFFGSGTQLSVL.

Only one count was recorded for this clone. The chain recombines TRBV6-1 with TRBJ2-5; TRBD1 is a possible D gene (5 bases). Germline lookup yields CDR1 MNHNS and CDR2 SASEGT. CDR3 length: 15 amino acids. Trimming took 2 bases from V and 4 from J, leaving 14 bases between them. The CDR3: CASSEIQGAGETQYF. The CDR3 DNA sequence: TGTGCCAGCAGTGAAATCCAGGGCGCAGGAGAGACCCAGTACTTC.

By share, this clone ranks as medium-sized. This rearrangement joins TRBV6-5 to TRBJ2-7; the match to TRBD1 covers 8 bases. Germline values: CDR1 MNHEY, CDR2 SVGAGI. V lost 2 bases to trimming and J lost 2 bases; unmatched junction nucleotides: 5. CDR3 length: 15 amino acids. The CDR3 sequence: CASSYTQTGAYEQYF. In DNA, the CDR3 is TGTGCCAGCAGTTACACGCAGACAGGGGCCTACGAGCAGTACTTC.

This chain links TRBV5-1 with TRBJ1-4; 9 bases agree with TRBD1. Looked up from germline, CDR1 is SGHRS and CDR2 is YFSETQ. The J segment lost 8 bases and the V segment lost 3 bases, leaving 8 bases of the junction unmatched. This CDR3 is 15 amino acids long. The CDR3 DNA is TGCGCCAGCAGCTCCCTAGGACAGGGGAACGAAAAACTGTTTTTT. It yields the protein CASSSLGQGNEKLFF.

The rearrangement joins TRBV6-1 to TRBJ1-1; no reliable D call. Germline V gives CDR1 MNHNS, CDR2 SASEGT. This CDR3 is built from 14 residues. V lost 3 bases to trimming and J lost 5 bases, with 13 bases between them. CDR3 region: CASSDLASRTEAFF. The CDR3 DNA reads as TGTGCCAGCAGTGACCTGGCCTCGAGGACTGAAGCTTTCTTT.

The chain couples TRBV7-2 to TRBJ1-3, with 8 bases lining up with TRBD1. The length of the CDR3 is 15 residues. V gave up 5 bases and J gave up 4 bases; unmatched junction bases: 7. From germline, CDR1 is SGHTA and CDR2 FQGNSA. In DNA, the CDR3 is TGTGCCAGCAGCACCAAGACAGGGGTCGGAAACACCATATATTTT. It encodes CASSTKTGVGNTIYF.

The DNA of the CDR3 is TGTGCCAGCAGTTTGAGTTTCTCTGGGGCCAACGTCCTGACTTTC. It translates to CASSLSFSGANVLTF. The rearrangement links TRBV28 to TRBJ2-6, with D uncertain. The CDR3 loop spans 15 amino acids. From germline, CDR1 is MDHEN and CDR2 SYDVKM. V gave up 3 bases and J gave up 0 bases, with 6 bases separating them. Full variable domain (rest looked up from reference TRBV28 and TRBJ2-6): DVKVTQSSRYLVKRTGEKVFLECVQDMDHENMFWYRQDPGLGLRLIYFSYDVKMKEKGDIPEGYSVSREKKERFSLILESASTNQTSMYLCASSLSFSGANVLTFGAGSRLTVL.

The chain recombines TRBV6-1 with TRBJ2-5, with TRBD2 identical over 10 bases. Gene TRBJ2-7 matches the end of the DNA better, so the J call may be wrong. Germline CDR1 MNHNS, CDR2 SASEGT. CDR3 length: 16 residues. The CDR3 region has the DNA TGTGCCAGCAGTGGTCTAGCGGGAGTCGGGTCCTACGAGCAGTACTTC. It translates to CASSGLAGVGSYEQYF.

The genes are TRBV13 and TRBJ2-7, with 10 bases aligning to TRBD1. After removal of 4 bases from V and 5 bases from J, the junction contained 11 bases not matched to a gene. The germline gives CDR1 PRHDT, CDR2 FYEKMQ (reference sequence). The CDR3 is made up of 16 amino acids. The chain's CDR3 is CASSSTWTGGINEQYF. The CDR3 nucleotides are TGTGCCAGCAGCTCCACTTGGACAGGGGGTATCAACGAGCAGTACTTC.

This chain links TRBV28 with TRBJ2-7; 7 bases are shared with TRBD2. Germline CDR1 MDHEN, CDR2 SYDVKM. The V gene end was trimmed by 5 bases and the J gene end by 9 bases; junction bases not matched to a gene: 16. The CDR3 runs 15 residues. Here the CDR3 DNA reads TGTGCCAGCAGTCCCCCGGGGGGAGCCTCTGGGGGGCAGTACTTC. Its translation: CASSPPGGASGGQYF.

The chain couples TRBV10-3 to TRBJ1-5, with D perhaps matching TRBD1 (6 bases). This CDR3 has 15 amino acids. V was cut by 4 bases and J by 0 bases, with 10 bases left in between. Germline CDR1 ENHRY, CDR2 SYGVKD. The DNA for the CDR3 is TGTGCCATCAGTGGGACAGAACCTAGCAATCAGCCCCAGCATTTT. Protein: CAISGTEPSNQPQHF.

The table lists this clone with a count of one. V gene TRBV28 combines with J gene TRBJ2-7, with a possible D match to TRBD2 (7 bases). CDR1 MDHEN and CDR2 SYDVKM come from the germline V gene. V was cut by 7 bases and J by 2 bases, with 15 bases left in between. CDR3 size: 14 residues. The CDR3: CASTVGGRAYEQYF. The CDR3 DNA is TGTGCCAGCACCGTAGGGGGGAGGGCCTACGAGCAGTACTTC. The full variable domain, rest sourced from reference TRBV28 and TRBJ2-7, is DVKVTQSSRYLVKRTGEKVFLECVQDMDHENMFWYRQDPGLGLRLIYFSYDVKMKEKGDIPEGYSVSREKKERFSLILESASTNQTSMYLCASTVGGRAYEQYFGPGTRLTVT.